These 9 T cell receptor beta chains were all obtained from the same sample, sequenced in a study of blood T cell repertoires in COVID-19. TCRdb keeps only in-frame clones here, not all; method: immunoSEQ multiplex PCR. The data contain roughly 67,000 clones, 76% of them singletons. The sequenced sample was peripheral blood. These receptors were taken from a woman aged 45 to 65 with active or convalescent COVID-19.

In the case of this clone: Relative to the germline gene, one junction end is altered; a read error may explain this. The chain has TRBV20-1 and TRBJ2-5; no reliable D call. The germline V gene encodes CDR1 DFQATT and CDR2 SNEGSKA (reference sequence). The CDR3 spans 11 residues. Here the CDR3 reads CSARVGEAQYF. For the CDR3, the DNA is TGCAGTGCTAGAGTCGGAGAGGCCCAGTACTTC.

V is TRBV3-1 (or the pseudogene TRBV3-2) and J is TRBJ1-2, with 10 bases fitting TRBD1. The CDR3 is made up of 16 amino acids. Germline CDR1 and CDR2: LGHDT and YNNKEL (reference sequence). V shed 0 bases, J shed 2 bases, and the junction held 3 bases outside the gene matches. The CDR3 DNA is TGTGCCAGCAGCCAAGACCCGACAGGGGGCAACTATGGCTACACCTTC. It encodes CASSQDPTGGNYGYTF.

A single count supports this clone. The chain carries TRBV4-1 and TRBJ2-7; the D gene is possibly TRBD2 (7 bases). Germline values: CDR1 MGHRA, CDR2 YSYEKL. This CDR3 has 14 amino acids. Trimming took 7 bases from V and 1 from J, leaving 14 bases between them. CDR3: CASKGGQGSYEQYF. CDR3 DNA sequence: TGCGCCAGCAAGGGGGGGCAGGGGTCCTACGAGCAGTACTTC.

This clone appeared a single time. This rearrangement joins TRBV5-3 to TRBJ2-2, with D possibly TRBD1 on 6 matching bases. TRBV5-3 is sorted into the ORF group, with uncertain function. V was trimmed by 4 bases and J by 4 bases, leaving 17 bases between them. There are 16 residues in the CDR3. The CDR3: CARSLYREVATGELFF. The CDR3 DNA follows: TGTGCCAGAAGCCTCTACAGGGAAGTGGCCACCGGGGAGCTGTTTTTT.

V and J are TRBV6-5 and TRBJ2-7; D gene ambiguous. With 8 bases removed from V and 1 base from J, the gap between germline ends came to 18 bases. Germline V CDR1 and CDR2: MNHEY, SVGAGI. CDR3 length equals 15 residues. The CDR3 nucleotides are TGTGCCAGCTCCCTAGATTCCTCCTCTTCCTACGAGCAGTACTTC. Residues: CASSLDSSSSYEQYF.

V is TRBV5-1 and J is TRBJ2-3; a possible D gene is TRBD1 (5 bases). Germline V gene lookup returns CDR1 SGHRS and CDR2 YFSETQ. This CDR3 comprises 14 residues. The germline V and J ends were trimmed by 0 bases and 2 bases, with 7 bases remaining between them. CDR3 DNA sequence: TGCGCCAGCAGCTTGGGACAGCTCACAGATACGCAGTATTTT. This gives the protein CASSLGQLTDTQYF. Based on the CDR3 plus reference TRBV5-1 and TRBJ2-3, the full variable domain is KAGVTQTPRYLIKTRGQQVTLSCSPISGHRSVSWYQQTPGQGLQFLFEYFSETQRNKGNFPGRFSGRQFSNSRSEMNVSTLELGDSALYLCASSLGQLTDTQYFGPGTRLTVL.

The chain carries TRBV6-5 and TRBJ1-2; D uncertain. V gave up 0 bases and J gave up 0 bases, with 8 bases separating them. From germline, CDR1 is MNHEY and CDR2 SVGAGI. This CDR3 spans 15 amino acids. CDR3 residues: CASSYSIQANYGYTF. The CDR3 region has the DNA TGTGCCAGCAGTTACTCGATTCAGGCTAACTATGGCTACACCTTC.

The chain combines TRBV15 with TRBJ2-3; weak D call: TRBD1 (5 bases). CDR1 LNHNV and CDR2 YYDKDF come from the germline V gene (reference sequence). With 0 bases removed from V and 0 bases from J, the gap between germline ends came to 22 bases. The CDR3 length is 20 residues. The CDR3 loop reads CATSRDRSQGIFSSTDTQYF. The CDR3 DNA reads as TGTGCCACCAGCAGAGATCGAAGTCAGGGAATTTTTTCTAGCACAGATACGCAGTATTTT. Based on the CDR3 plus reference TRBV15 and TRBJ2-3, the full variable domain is DAMVIQNPRYQVTQFGKPVTLSCSQTLNHNVMYWYQQKSSQAPKLLFHYYDKDFNNEADTPDNFQSRRPNTSFCFLDIRSPGLGDTAMYLCATSRDRSQGIFSSTDTQYFGPGTRLTVL.

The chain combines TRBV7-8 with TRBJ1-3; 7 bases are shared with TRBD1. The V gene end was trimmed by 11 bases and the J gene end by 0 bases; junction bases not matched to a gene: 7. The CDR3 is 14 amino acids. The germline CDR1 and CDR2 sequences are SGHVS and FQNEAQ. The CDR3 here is CAAGQANSGNTIYF. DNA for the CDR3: TGTGCCGCAGGACAGGCCAACTCTGGAAACACCATATATTTT. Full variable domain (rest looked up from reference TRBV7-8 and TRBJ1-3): GAGVSQSPRYKVAKRGQDVALRCDPISGHVSLFWYQQALGQGPEFLTYFQNEAQLDKSGLPSDRFFAERPEGSVSTLKIQRTQQEDSAVYLCAAGQANSGNTIYFGEGSWLTVV.